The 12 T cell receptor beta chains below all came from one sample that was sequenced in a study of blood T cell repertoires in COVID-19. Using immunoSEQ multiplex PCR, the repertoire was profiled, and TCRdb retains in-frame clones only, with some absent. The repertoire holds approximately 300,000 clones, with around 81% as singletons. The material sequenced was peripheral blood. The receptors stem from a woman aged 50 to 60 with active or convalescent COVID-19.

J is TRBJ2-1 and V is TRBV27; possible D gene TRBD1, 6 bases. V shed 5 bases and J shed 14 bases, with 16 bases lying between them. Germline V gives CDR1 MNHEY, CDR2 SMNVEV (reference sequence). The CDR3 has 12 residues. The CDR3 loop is CASSTQQGLKFF. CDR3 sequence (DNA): TGTGCCAGCAGTACCCAACAGGGCTTAAAGTTCTTC.

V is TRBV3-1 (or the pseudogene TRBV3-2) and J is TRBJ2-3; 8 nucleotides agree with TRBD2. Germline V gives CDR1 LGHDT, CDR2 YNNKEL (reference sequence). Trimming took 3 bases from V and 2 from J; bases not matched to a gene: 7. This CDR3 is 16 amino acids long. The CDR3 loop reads CASSQGTSGNTDTQYF. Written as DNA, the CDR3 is TGTGCCAGCAGCCAGGGTACTAGCGGCAACACAGATACGCAGTATTTT.

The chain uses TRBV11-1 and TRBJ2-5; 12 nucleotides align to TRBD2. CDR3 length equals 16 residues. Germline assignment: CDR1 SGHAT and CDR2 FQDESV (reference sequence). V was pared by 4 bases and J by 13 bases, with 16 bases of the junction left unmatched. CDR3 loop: CASSSRGLAGGPRLYF. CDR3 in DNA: TGTGCCAGCAGCTCAAGGGGCCTAGCGGGAGGGCCGCGGCTGTACTTC.

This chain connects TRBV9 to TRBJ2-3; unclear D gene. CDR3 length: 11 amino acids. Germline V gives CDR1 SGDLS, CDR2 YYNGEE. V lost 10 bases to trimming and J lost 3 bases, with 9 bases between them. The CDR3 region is CARPLTDTQYF. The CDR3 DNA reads TGTGCCCGCCCACTAACAGATACGCAGTATTTT.

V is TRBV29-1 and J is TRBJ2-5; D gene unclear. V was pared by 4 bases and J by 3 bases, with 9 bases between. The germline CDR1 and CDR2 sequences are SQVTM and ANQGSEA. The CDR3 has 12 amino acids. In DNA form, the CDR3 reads TGCAGCGTTGGTTTAATAGAAGAGACCCAGTACTTC. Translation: CSVGLIEETQYF.

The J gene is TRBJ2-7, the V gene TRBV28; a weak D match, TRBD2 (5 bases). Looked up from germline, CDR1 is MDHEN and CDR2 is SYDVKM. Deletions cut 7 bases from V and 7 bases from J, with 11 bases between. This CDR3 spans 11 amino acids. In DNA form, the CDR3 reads TGTGCCAGCACCACTCCGGGGGAGCAGTACTTC. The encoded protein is CASTTPGEQYF.

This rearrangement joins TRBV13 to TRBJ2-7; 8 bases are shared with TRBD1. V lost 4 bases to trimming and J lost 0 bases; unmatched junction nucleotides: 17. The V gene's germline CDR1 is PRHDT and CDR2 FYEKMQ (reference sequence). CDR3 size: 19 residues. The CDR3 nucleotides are TGTGCCAGCAGCTACTATCCCGGGACAGGACTCAGGAGCTCCTACGAGCAGTACTTC. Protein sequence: CASSYYPGTGLRSSYEQYF.

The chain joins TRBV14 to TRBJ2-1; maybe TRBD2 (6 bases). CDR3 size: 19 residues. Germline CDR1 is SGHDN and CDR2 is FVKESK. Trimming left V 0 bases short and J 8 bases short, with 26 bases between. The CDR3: CASSQDHREHVLFVYEQFF. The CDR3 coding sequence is TGTGCCAGCAGCCAAGATCATCGGGAGCACGTACTTTTCGTCTATGAGCAGTTCTTC.

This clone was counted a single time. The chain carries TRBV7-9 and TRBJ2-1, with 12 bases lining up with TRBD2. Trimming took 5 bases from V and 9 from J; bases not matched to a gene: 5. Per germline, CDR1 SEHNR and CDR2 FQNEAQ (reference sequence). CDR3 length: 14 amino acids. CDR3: CASSPSGREGEQFF. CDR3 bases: TGTGCCAGCAGCCCTAGCGGGAGGGAGGGTGAGCAGTTCTTC.

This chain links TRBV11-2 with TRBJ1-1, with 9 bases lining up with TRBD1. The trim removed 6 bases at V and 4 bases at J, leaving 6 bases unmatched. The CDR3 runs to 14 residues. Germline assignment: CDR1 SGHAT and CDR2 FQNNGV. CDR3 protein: CASRGTGRGTEAFF. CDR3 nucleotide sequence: TGTGCCAGCAGGGGGACAGGGAGAGGCACTGAAGCTTTCTTT.

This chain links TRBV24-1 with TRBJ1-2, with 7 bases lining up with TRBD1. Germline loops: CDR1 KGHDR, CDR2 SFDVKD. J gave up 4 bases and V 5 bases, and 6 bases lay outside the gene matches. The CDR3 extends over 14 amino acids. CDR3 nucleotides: TGTGCCACCAGTGGGACGGGACAGCCCTATGGCTACACCTTC. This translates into CATSGTGQPYGYTF.

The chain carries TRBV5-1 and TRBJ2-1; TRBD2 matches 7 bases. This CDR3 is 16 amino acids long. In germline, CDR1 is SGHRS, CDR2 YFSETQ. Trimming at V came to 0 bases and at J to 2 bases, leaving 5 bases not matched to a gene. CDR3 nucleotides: TGCGCCAGCAGCTTGGACGACGGGAGGACCTACAATGAGCAGTTCTTC. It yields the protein CASSLDDGRTYNEQFF.